These 10 T cell receptor beta chains were all obtained from the same sample, sequenced in a study of blood T cell repertoires in COVID-19. Sequencing used immunoSEQ multiplex PCR; TCRdb keeps in-frame clones, though not all of them. The sample consists of some 19,000 clones, 85% of them appearing once. Material for sequencing was peripheral blood. All receptors derive from a man older than 75 with acute or convalescent COVID-19.

The rearrangement joins TRBV6-5 to TRBJ1-3, with TRBD1 as a possible D gene (5 bases). CDR1 is MNHEY, CDR2 SVGAGI, per germline. The CDR3 loop spans 15 amino acids. V was clipped by 6 bases and J by 6 bases, with 18 bases between them. CDR3 DNA: TGTGCCAGCAGGATCGGGGAGGGGTTTGAAAACACCATATATTTT. Translation: CASRIGEGFENTIYF.

The chain joins TRBV4-2 to TRBJ1-4; possibly TRBD1 for D (6 bases). This CDR3 region has 16 residues. The germline CDR1 and CDR2 sequences are LGHNA and YNFKEQ. The V and J ends lost 4 bases and 3 bases respectively, with 15 bases between them. The CDR3: CASSRQAGVANEKLFF. The CDR3 nucleotides are TGTGCCAGCAGCCGCCAGGCAGGGGTGGCTAATGAAAAACTGTTTTTT.

This sequence joins TRBV25-1 and TRBJ1-1; weak D call: TRBD1 (6 bases). Germline CDR1 is MGHDK and CDR2 is SYGVNS. The CDR3 loop spans 14 amino acids. The V and J ends lost 6 bases and 0 bases respectively, with 11 bases between them. The DNA for the CDR3 is TGTGCCAGCAGACAGACAGGCATGAACACTGAAGCTTTCTTT. The encoded protein is CASRQTGMNTEAFF.

The rearrangement links TRBV10-3 to TRBJ1-3; 9 positions agree with TRBD1. There are 13 residues in the CDR3. V trimming: 11 bases; J trimming: 6 bases; junction bases outside the gene matches: 8. Germline loops: CDR1 ENHRY, CDR2 SYGVKD. CDR3 protein: CAAEGQGENTIYF. The CDR3 DNA is TGTGCCGCAGAGGGACAGGGAGAAAACACCATATATTTT.

This CDR3 reads CASSPNRDSEQFF. The CDR3 DNA follows: TGTGCCAGCTCACCTAACAGGGACAGTGAGCAGTTCTTC. This sequence joins TRBV18 and TRBJ2-1; 7 bases map to TRBD1. V was clipped by 3 bases and J by 9 bases; unmatched bases: 5. Germline V gives CDR1 KGHSH, CDR2 LQKENI. The CDR3 is 13 amino acids.

On this clone: Within the sample, other DNA sequences also encode this same CDR3. The genes are TRBV7-2 and TRBJ2-2; tentative D call: TRBD1 (5 bases). Germline V gene data show CDR1 as SGHTA and CDR2 as FQGNSA. The CDR3 spans 15 residues. V shed 2 bases and J shed 1 base, with 8 bases lying between them. The CDR3 nucleotides are TGTGCCAGCAGCTTAATTCAGGGGAACACCGGGGAGCTGTTTTTT. This encodes CASSLIQGNTGELFF.

The rearrangement links TRBV29-1 to TRBJ2-1; D may be TRBD2 (6 bases). This CDR3 comprises 16 residues. CDR1 and CDR2 (germline): SQVTM, ANQGSEA. Trimming shortened V by 6 bases and J by 0 bases, and 18 bases separated the two germline ends. The CDR3 sequence: CSVASWLATSYNEQFF. CDR3 nucleotide sequence: TGCAGCGTGGCGAGCTGGCTAGCGACCTCCTACAATGAGCAGTTCTTC.

This chain connects TRBV7-2 to TRBJ1-2; a possible D gene is TRBD1 (6 bases). CDR3 size: 14 residues. Trimming left V 5 bases short and J 4 bases short, with 14 bases between. CDR1 SGHTA and CDR2 FQGNSA come from the germline V gene. CDR3 in amino acids: CASSPETGPYGYTF. CDR3 nucleotides: TGTGCCAGCAGCCCAGAGACAGGCCCCTATGGCTACACCTTC. The variable domain in full, completed from reference TRBV7-2 and TRBJ1-2, reads GAGVSQSPSNKVTEKGKDVELRCDPISGHTALYWYRQSLGQGLEFLIYFQGNSAPDKSGLPSDRFSAERTGGSVSTLTIQRTQQEDSAVYLCASSPETGPYGYTFGSGTRLTVV.

The J gene is TRBJ1-1, the V gene TRBV19; D is ambiguous. From germline, CDR1 is LNHDA and CDR2 SQIVND (reference sequence). Trimming stripped 5 bases from V and 1 base from J, with 8 bases between. CDR3 length: 13 amino acids. The CDR3 sequence: CASSYGRNTEAFF. The CDR3 nucleotides are TGTGCCAGTAGTTACGGGAGGAACACTGAAGCTTTCTTT.

This chain links TRBV5-6 with TRBJ2-1; 8 bases are a match to TRBD2. The CDR3 is 15 residues long. V lost 1 base and J lost 5; bases outside the gene matches: 5. CDR1 is SGHDT and CDR2 is YYEEEE in the germline V gene. In DNA form, the CDR3 reads TGTGCCAGCAGCTTGCTACTAGCGGTAGACAATGAGCAGTTCTTC. Translated, it gives CASSLLLAVDNEQFF.